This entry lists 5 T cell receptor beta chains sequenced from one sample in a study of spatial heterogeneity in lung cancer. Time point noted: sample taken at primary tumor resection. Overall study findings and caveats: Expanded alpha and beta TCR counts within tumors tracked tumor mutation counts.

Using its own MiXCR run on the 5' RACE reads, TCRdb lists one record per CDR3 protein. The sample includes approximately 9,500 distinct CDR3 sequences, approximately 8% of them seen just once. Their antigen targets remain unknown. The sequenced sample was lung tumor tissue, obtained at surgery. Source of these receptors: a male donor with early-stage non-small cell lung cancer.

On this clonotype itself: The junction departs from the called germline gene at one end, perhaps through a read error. The CDR3 loop is CASGRAPSASGANVLTF. The CDR3 nucleotides read TGTGCCAGCGGCCGGGCCCCGAGCGCCTCTGGAGCCAACGTCCTGACTTTC. The chain recombines TRBV3-1 with TRBJ2-6; no firm D call. This CDR3 has 17 residues. Germline V gene data show CDR1 as LGHDT and CDR2 as YNNKEL (reference sequence).

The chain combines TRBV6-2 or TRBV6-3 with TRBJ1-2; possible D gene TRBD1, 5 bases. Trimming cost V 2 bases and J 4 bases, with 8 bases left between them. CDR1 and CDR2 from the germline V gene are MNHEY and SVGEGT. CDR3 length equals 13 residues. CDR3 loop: CASSYLGPYGYTF. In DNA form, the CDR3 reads TGTGCCAGCAGTTACCTGGGACCCTATGGCTACACCTTC.

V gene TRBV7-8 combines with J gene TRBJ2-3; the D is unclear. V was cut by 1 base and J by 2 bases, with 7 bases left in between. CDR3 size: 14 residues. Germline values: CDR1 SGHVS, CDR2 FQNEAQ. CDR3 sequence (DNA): TGTGCCAGCAGCTTAGATTCTTCCACAGATACGCAGTATTTT. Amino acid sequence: CASSLDSSTDTQYF.

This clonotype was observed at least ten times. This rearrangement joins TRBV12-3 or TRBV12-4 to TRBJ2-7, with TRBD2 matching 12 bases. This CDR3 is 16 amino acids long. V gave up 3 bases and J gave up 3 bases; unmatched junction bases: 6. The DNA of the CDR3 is TGTGCCAGCAGTTTCCCGGGACTAGCGGGTTTCTACGAGCAGTACTTC. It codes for CASSFPGLAGFYEQYF.

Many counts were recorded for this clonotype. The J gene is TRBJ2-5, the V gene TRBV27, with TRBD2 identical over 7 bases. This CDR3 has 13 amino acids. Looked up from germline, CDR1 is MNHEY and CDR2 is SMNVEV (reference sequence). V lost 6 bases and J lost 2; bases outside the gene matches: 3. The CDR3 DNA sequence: TGTGCCAGCAGGAGGACTAGACAAGAGACCCAGTACTTC. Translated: CASRRTRQETQYF.